The rows below give T cell receptor beta chains drawn from one sample of a study of CD4 and CD8 cells across lung adenocarcinoma regions. TCRdb processed the PCR reads anew with MiXCR; each CDR3 protein has one entry. The sample holds some 3,700 distinct CDR3 sequences, 51% seen once. Sequences were obtained from CD4+ T cells from the margin of a lung tumor. The receptors stem from a female donor with lung adenocarcinoma. The CD4 and CD8 labels of this study may be unreliable. CDR3s include the opening cysteine and the closing phenylalanine or tryptophan. The D gene is left open where the match is weak. Some rows have no size entry. The others give once, few or many, or a class for an expanded clone.

clone_size,d_call,v_call,j_call,cdr3_aa,cdr3_nt
medium-sized,NA,TRBV7-3,TRBJ2-3,CASSTTGTDTQYF,TGTGCCAGCAGCACAACAGGGACAGATACGCAGTATTTT
few,TRBD2,TRBV6-1,TRBJ2-3,CASSEAGGTDTQYF,TGTGCCAGCAGTGAAGCCGGGGGGACAGATACGCAGTATTTT
medium-sized,NA,TRBV10-1,TRBJ2-2,CASSDGTRGELFF,TGCGCCAGCAGTGATGGCACCCGAGGGGAGCTGTTTTTT
NA,NA,TRBV6-5,TRBJ2-3,CASSYPGTDTQYF,TGTGCCAGCAGTTACCCTGGCACAGATACGCAGTATTTT
NA,NA,TRBV10-2,TRBJ1-2,CASSGGWYGYTF,TGCGCCAGCAGTGGGGGGTGGTATGGCTACACCTTC
medium-sized,NA,TRBV6-1,TRBJ1-6,CASMDLLGSPLHF,TGTGCCAGCATGGACCTCCTTGGATCACCCCTCCACTTT
NA,NA,TRBV27,TRBJ2-1,CASSLLNRAEQFF,TGTGCCAGCAGTTTACTGAACAGGGCTGAGCAGTTCTTC
medium-sized,NA,TRBV7-2,TRBJ2-1,CASSLDRNSYEQFF,TGTGCCAGCAGCTTAGACAGGAACTCCTACGAGCAGTTCTTC
NA,TRBD2,TRBV6-1,TRBJ2-5,CASSGASGAEETQYF,TGTGCCAGCAGTGGGGCTAGCGGGGCAGAAGAGACCCAGTACTTC
NA,NA,TRBV7-2,TRBJ2-1,CASSTEGAGGGSGEQFF,TGTGCCAGCAGCACAGAGGGGGCGGGAGGTGGGTCGGGTGAGCAGTTCTTC
few,NA,TRBV11-2,TRBJ2-1,CASSVNPYNAQFF,TGTGCCAGCAGCGTTAATCCCTACAATGCGCAGTTTTTC
medium-sized,NA,TRBV7-6,TRBJ2-1,CASSFQAYEQFF,TGTGCCAGCAGCTTTCAAGCTTATGAGCAGTTCTTC
NA,NA,TRBV5-1,TRBJ1-4,CASSLAERINEKLFF,TGCGCCAGCAGCTTGGCCGAACGGATTAATGAAAAACTGTTTTTT
NA,NA,TRBV6-5,TRBJ2-3,CASSYPSVSTDTQYF,TGTGCCAGCAGTTACCCTAGCGTTAGCACAGATACGCAGTATTTT
few,TRBD2,TRBV20-1,TRBJ2-1,CSPWGLTYNEQFF,TGCAGCCCTTGGGGACTAACTTACAATGAGCAGTTCTTC
large,NA,TRBV27,TRBJ2-1,CASSLSVIGQSRMGQFF,TGTGCCAGCAGTTTAAGTGTTATAGGACAGTCTAGAATGGGTCAGTTCTTC
NA,NA,TRBV12-5,TRBJ2-2,CASGNNRGPGELFF,TGTGCTAGTGGCAACAATAGGGGTCCCGGGGAGCTGTTTTTT
NA,NA,TRBV28,TRBJ2-1,CASRVGRYEQFF,TGTGCCAGCAGGGTGGGGCGTTATGAGCAGTTCTTC
few,TRBD2,TRBV5-4,TRBJ2-1,CASSPGTSNNEQFF,TGTGCCAGCAGCCCAGGGACTAGTAACAATGAGCAGTTCTTC
medium-sized,NA,TRBV6-1,TRBJ2-7,CASSERVGVEQYF,TGTGCCAGCAGTGAACGGGTAGGTGTCGAGCAGTACTTC
large,NA,TRBV10-3,TRBJ2-7,CAISEPPAGTSSYEQYF,TGTGCCATCAGTGAGCCCCCGGCCGGGACGAGCTCCTACGAGCAGTACTTC
NA,NA,TRBV27,TRBJ2-5,CASSSRGARDQETQYF,TGTGCCAGCAGTTCCCGAGGGGCCCGTGACCAAGAGACCCAGTATTTC
NA,NA,TRBV27,TRBJ2-4,CASRAPGPGAKNMQYF,TGTGCCAGCCGCGCCCCGGGGCCGGGAGCCAAAAACATGCAGTACTTC